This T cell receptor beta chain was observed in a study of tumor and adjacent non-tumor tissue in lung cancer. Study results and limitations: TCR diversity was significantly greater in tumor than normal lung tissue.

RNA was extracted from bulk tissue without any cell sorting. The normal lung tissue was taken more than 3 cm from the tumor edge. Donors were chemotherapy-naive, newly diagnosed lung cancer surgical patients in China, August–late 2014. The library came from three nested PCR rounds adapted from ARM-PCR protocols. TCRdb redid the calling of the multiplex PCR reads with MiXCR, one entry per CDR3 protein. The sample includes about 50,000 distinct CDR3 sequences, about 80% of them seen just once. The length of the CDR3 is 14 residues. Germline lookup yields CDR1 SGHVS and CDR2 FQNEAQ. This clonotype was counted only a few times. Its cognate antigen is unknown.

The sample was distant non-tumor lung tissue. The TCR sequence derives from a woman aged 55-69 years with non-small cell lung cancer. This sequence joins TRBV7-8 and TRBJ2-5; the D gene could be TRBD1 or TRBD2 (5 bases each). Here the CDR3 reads CVSSVGDHQETQYF. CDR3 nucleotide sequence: TGTGTCAGTAGCGTGGGGGACCACCAAGAGACCCAGTACTTC.